This T cell receptor (beta chain) was identified in a study of Ad26.COV2.S vaccination and SARS-CoV-2 variants. Study-level results: The placebo group had lower spike-specific TCR breadth than the vaccine recipients did.

Treatment specified: 15 to 20 received Ad26.COV2.S at low or high dose, single or two shots; about five received placebo; per-sample allocation not given. Specimens were obtained on day 63 following the first vaccine or placebo injection. Here immunoSEQ multiplex PCR was the method, and the copy in TCRdb shows in-frame clones only, minus some. This sample has about 680,000 clones, with around 89% found just once. The V gene end was trimmed by 0 bases and the J gene end by 2 bases; junction bases not matched to a gene: 3. The germline V gene encodes CDR1 GTSNPN and CDR2 SVGIG (reference sequence). This CDR3 is 14 amino acids long. A remark on this clone: No antigen is known for it.

This clonotype was obtained from a person between 18 and 65 years old who received the Ad26.COV2.S COVID-19 vaccine or a placebo. The material was peripheral blood, obtained in a trial of Ad26.COV2.S vaccine versus placebo. The chain carries TRBV30 and TRBJ2-5, with 7 bases fitting TRBD2. CDR3 protein: CAWSVSLAQETQYF. The CDR3 nucleotides are TGTGCCTGGAGTGTATCACTAGCGCAAGAGACCCAGTACTTC.